This passage covers 23 T cell receptor beta chains from one sample sequenced in a study of blood T cells in healthy people across ages. Sample-barcoded 5' priming and a J-beta primer mix drove a second PCR of about 6 to 12 cycles. One entry per CDR3 protein results from TCRdb running MiXCR on the 5' RACE reads. Of approximately 1,000,000 distinct CDR3 sequences listed, more than 30% are singletons. Sequencing was done on a sample of blood. The receptors shown here come from a man between 18 and 29 years old in good health.

This clonotype turned up a few times. The V call is TRBV2, the J call TRBJ2-5; D is possibly TRBD2 (6 bases). Germline CDR1 and CDR2: SNHLY and FYNNEI. The CDR3 is 14 residues long. The germline V and J ends were trimmed by 3 bases and 3 bases, with 11 bases remaining between them. The CDR3 sequence is CASSETGVKETQYF. In DNA form, the CDR3 reads TGTGCCAGCAGTGAGACGGGAGTTAAAGAGACCCAGTACTTC.

The chain recombines TRBV5-1 with TRBJ2-1; 10 bases line up with TRBD1. The CDR3 sequence is 16 residues long. Germline CDR1 and CDR2: SGHRS and YFSETQ. V lost 2 bases and J lost 6; bases outside the gene matches: 8. The CDR3 sequence: CASSLGTGEGINEQFF. CDR3 sequence (DNA): TGCGCCAGCAGCTTAGGGACAGGGGAGGGTATCAATGAGCAGTTCTTC.

V usage is TRBV7-3 and J usage is TRBJ1-1, with D possibly matching TRBD1 (5 bases). This CDR3 is built from 14 residues. Looked up from germline, CDR1 is SGHTA and CDR2 is FQGTGA. V lost 5 bases and J 6 bases, leaving 16 bases between the germline ends. CDR3 DNA: TGTGCCAGCAGCCCTCTCAATCAGGGATCTGAAGCTTTCTTT. Translated, it gives CASSPLNQGSEAFF.

V usage is TRBV6-5 and J usage is TRBJ2-3, with D possibly TRBD2 on 6 matching bases. Germline-derived CDR1 and CDR2 are MNHEY and SVGAGI. Between the trimmed V and J ends, which lost 8 bases and 6 bases, there was a span of 15 bases. The CDR3 contains 13 residues. Written as DNA, the CDR3 is TGTGCCAGCCGTCCGCCGGGGGTTGATACGCAGTATTTT. Protein sequence: CASRPPGVDTQYF.

This clonotype showed up just a few times. The chain carries TRBV5-4 and TRBJ2-5; no firm D call. CDR1 is SGHNT and CDR2 is YYREEE in the germline V gene (reference sequence). V lost 5 bases and J lost 0, with 8 bases in between. This CDR3 is 13 amino acids long. The CDR3 DNA sequence: TGTGCCAGCAGATTGACCCACCAAGAGACCCAGTACTTC. Protein: CASRLTHQETQYF.

The chain employs TRBV6-2 or TRBV6-3 and TRBJ1-5; D remains ambiguous. The CDR3 extends over 13 amino acids. Trimming left V 0 bases short and J 5 bases short, with 5 bases between. Germline V CDR1 and CDR2: MNHEY, SVGEGT. CDR3 DNA sequence: TGTGCCAGCAGTTACTCAGTTTATCAGCCCCAGCATTTT. Amino acid sequence: CASSYSVYQPQHF.

The chain is built from TRBV11-2 and TRBJ1-1; no clear D. Deletions cut 5 bases from V and 5 bases from J, with 3 bases between. CDR1 and CDR2 from the germline V gene are SGHAT and FQNNGV. The CDR3 has 10 amino acids. The CDR3 region is CASSVTEAFF. The CDR3 region has the DNA TGTGCCAGCAGCGTAACTGAAGCTTTCTTT.

The chain has TRBV7-8 and TRBJ2-5; unclear D gene. The V and J ends lost 2 bases and 11 bases respectively, with 12 bases between them. The CDR3 is made up of 12 amino acids. Germline loops: CDR1 SGHVS, CDR2 FQNEAQ. CDR3 DNA: TGTGCCAGCAGCTTACAGGTACATGAGCAGTACTTC. Translating it yields CASSLQVHEQYF.

This clonotype has only one observation. V and J are TRBV20-1 and TRBJ1-2; tentatively, D is TRBD1 (6 bases). Germline-derived CDR1 and CDR2 are DFQATT and SNEGSKA (reference sequence). This CDR3 comprises 15 residues. With 6 bases removed from V and 4 bases from J, the gap between germline ends came to 21 bases. CDR3 coding DNA: TGCAGTGCCACCCCTCTGGGGGCGCGGGTCTATGGCTACACCTTC. Translating it yields CSATPLGARVYGYTF.

The V call is TRBV20-1, the J call TRBJ2-4, with a possible D match to TRBD2 (6 bases). The CDR3 totals 14 residues. Germline V gene lookup returns CDR1 DFQATT and CDR2 SNEGSKA (reference sequence). Trimming pared 6 bases from V and 13 bases from J, leaving 25 bases between. CDR3 DNA: TGCAGTGCCCAGAGACCGGGACTTTACTACGGGCAGTACTTC. It yields the protein CSAQRPGLYYGQYF.

The chain uses TRBV18 and TRBJ2-1; 7 bases match TRBD1. CDR3 length: 15 residues. V lost 5 bases to trimming and J lost 2 bases; unmatched junction nucleotides: 6. The germline CDR1 and CDR2 sequences are KGHSH and LQKENI. In DNA form, the CDR3 reads TGTGCCAGCTCATTGGACAGGAAAACCTACAATGAGCAGTTCTTC. It specifies CASSLDRKTYNEQFF.

The V gene is TRBV15, the J gene TRBJ2-4, with 9 bases that match TRBD1. The J call is in doubt because the DNA end fits TRBJ2-7 better. CDR1 and CDR2 (germline): LNHNV, YYDKDF (reference sequence). The CDR3 loop spans 14 amino acids. The CDR3 DNA reads TGTGCCACCAGCTCCCAGACAGGGGGCTACGAGCAGTACTTC. Protein product: CATSSQTGGYEQYF.

This clonotype was seen many times. The genes are TRBV4-2 and TRBJ2-7; no clear D. The germline V gene encodes CDR1 LGHNA and CDR2 YNFKEQ. This CDR3 contains 15 residues. Trimming took off 0 bases at V and 4 bases at J, with 13 bases between the two ends. CDR3 protein: CASSQESAAKYEQYF. DNA of the CDR3: TGTGCCAGCAGCCAAGAATCGGCAGCAAAGTACGAGCAGTACTTC.

There are a few counts of this clonotype. The genes are TRBV20-1 and TRBJ2-1, with 7 bases identical to TRBD1. The CDR3 sequence is 17 residues long. The ends lost 0 bases at V and 1 base at J; junction bases unmatched: 9. Germline V gene sequence: CDR1 DFQATT, CDR2 SNEGSKA (reference sequence). The CDR3 protein is CSARDFRQGDSYNEQFF. The CDR3 coding sequence is TGCAGTGCTAGAGATTTCCGACAGGGAGATTCCTACAATGAGCAGTTCTTC.

The chain recombines TRBV6-1 with TRBJ1-5; 10 bases are a match to TRBD1. This CDR3 has 15 residues. CDR1 and CDR2 from the germline V gene are MNHNS and SASEGT. V was clipped by 4 bases and J by 6 bases; unmatched bases: 6. Here the CDR3 reads CASSVGTGVSQPQHF. In nucleotides, the CDR3 is TGTGCCAGCAGTGTTGGGACAGGGGTTAGTCAGCCCCAGCATTTT.

The V call is TRBV6-6, the J call TRBJ1-5; 7 positions match TRBD1. The V and J ends lost 8 bases and 3 bases, in that order; junction bases with no gene match: 7. The germline gives CDR1 MNHNY, CDR2 SVGAGI (reference sequence). The CDR3 sequence is 14 residues long. CDR3 loop: CASRGTETNQPQHF. DNA of the CDR3: TGTGCCAGCCGTGGGACAGAGACCAATCAGCCCCAGCATTTT.

The V call is TRBV2, the J call TRBJ2-5; no clear D. TRBJ2-7 matches the DNA end more closely, so the J call is doubtful. Germline lookup yields CDR1 SNHLY and CDR2 FYNNEI. CDR3 length equals 13 residues. The CDR3 is CASSENVRGEQYF. The DNA of the CDR3 is TGTGCCAGCAGTGAAAATGTTAGAGGCGAGCAGTACTTC.

The rearrangement links TRBV12-3 or TRBV12-4 to TRBJ2-1, with unresolved D. CDR3 length: 14 residues. Deletions cut 4 bases from V and 13 bases from J, with 20 bases between. CDR3 sequence (DNA): TGTGCCAGCAGTTCTCTAGGCAGAGGCGAGACCCAGTTCTTC. The encoded protein is CASSSLGRGETQFF.

The chain has TRBV29-1 and TRBJ2-1; no clear D gene. The germline gives CDR1 SQVTM, CDR2 ANQGSEA. The CDR3 sequence is 13 residues long. Trimming removed 7 bases at V and 5 bases at J, with 15 bases between. The CDR3 DNA sequence: TGCAGCGCCGTTGGAAGGCGGAACAATGAGCAGTTCTTC. Its protein is CSAVGRRNNEQFF.

This clonotype was detected a few times. This chain joins TRBV4-1 and TRBJ1-5, with D maybe TRBD1 (5 bases). The V end lost 1 base, the J end lost 2 bases, and 9 bases lay between the germline ends. The CDR3 spans 15 residues. Germline assignment: CDR1 MGHRA and CDR2 YSYEKL. CDR3 in DNA: TGCGCCAGCAGCCAAGTCCCGGGGGGCAATCAGCCCCAGCATTTT. This codes for CASSQVPGGNQPQHF.

The CDR3 sequence is CSVPSGNEQYF. CDR3 nucleotide sequence: TGCAGCGTGCCCAGCGGGAATGAGCAGTACTTC. This chain connects TRBV29-1 to TRBJ2-7, with 7 bases matching TRBD2. CDR3 length: 11 amino acids. Germline CDR1 reads SQVTM; CDR2 reads ANQGSEA. V lost 6 bases, J lost 7 bases, and 6 bases stayed unmatched.

Comments on this clonotype: One base away lies a much larger clone, so this may be a sequencing read error. CDR3 in DNA: TGCAGCGGCGGTAAAATATCGGCCCAGTACTTC. Translation: CSGGKISAQYF. This chain links TRBV29-1 with TRBJ2-5; D not resolved. Germline CDR1 is SQVTM and CDR2 is ANQGSEA. This CDR3 has 11 residues. V was trimmed by 7 bases and J by 9 bases, leaving 15 bases between them.

This clonotype has more than one count but fewer than ten. The V gene is TRBV7-9, the J gene TRBJ1-4, with D uncertain. The germline gives CDR1 SEHNR, CDR2 FQNEAQ (reference sequence). Trimming shortened V by 4 bases and J by 6 bases, and 21 bases separated the two germline ends. The CDR3 extends over 17 amino acids. The CDR3 spells CASSYMTGPKRDEKLFF. CDR3 bases: TGTGCCAGCAGCTACATGACGGGCCCCAAACGGGATGAAAAACTGTTTTTT. The whole variable domain, filled in from reference TRBV7-9 and TRBJ1-4, reads DTGVSQNPRHKITKRGQNVTFRCDPISEHNRLYWYRQTLGQGPEFLTYFQNEAQLEKSRLLSDRFSAERPKGSFSTLEIQRTEQGDSAMYLCASSYMTGPKRDEKLFFGSGTQLSVL.